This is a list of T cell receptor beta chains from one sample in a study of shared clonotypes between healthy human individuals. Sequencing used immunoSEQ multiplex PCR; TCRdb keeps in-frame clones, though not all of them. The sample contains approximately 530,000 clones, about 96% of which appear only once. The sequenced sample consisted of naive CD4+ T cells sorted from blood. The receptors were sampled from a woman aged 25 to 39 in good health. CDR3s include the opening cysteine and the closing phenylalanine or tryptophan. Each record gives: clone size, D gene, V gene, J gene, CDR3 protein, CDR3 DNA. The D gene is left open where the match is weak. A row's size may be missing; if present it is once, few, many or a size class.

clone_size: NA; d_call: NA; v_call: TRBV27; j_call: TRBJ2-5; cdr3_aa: CASSPGEWETQYF; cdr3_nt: TGTGCCAGCAGCCCGGGGGAATGGGAGACCCAGTACTTC
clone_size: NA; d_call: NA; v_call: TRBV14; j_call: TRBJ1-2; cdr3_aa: CASSQDISYGYTF; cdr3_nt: TGTGCCAGCAGCCAAGACATAAGCTATGGCTACACCTTC
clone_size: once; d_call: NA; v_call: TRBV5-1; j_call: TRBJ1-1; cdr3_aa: CASSLSGMNTEAFF; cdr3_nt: TGCGCCAGCAGCTTAAGTGGGATGAACACTGAAGCTTTCTTT
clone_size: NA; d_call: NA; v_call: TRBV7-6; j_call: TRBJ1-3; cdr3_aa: CASSLSGSVGNTIYF; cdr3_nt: TGTGCCAGCAGCTTATCGGGCAGCGTGGGAAACACCATATATTTT
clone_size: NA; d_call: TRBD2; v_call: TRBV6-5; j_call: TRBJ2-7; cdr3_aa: CASSPGGLSSYEQYF; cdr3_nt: TGTGCCAGCAGCCCGGGGGGGCTAAGCTCCTACGAGCAGTACTTC
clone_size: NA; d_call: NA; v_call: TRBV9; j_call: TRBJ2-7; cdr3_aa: CASSVPHSKNYEQYF; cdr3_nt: TGTGCCAGCTCGGTCCCTCACAGCAAAAACTACGAGCAGTACTTC
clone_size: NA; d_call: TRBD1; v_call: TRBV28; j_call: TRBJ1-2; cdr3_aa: CASSAGGVYGYTF; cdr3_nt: TGTGCCAGCAGTGCAGGGGGCGTGTATGGCTACACCTTC
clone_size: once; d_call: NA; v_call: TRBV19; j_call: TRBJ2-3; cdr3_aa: CASSMSRSSTDTQYF; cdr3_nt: TGTGCCAGTAGTATGAGTAGGTCCTCCACAGATACGCAGTATTTT
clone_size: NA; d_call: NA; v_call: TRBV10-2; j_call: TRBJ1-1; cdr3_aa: CASCSRELNTEAFF; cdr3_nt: TGCGCCAGCTGCTCCAGGGAATTGAACACTGAAGCTTTCTTT
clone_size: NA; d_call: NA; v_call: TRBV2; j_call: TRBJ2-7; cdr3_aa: CASNLGERSYEQYF; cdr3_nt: TGTGCCAGCAATTTGGGGGAGCGCTCCTACGAGCAGTACTTC
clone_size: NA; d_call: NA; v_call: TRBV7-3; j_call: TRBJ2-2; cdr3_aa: CASSLRRGASTGELFF; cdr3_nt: TGTGCCAGCAGCTTACGGCGGGGTGCGAGTACCGGGGAGCTGTTTTTT
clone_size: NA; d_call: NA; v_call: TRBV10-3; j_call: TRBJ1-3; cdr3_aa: CAISESGGGHSGNTIYF; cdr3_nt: TGTGCCATCAGTGAGTCTGGGGGGGGTCACTCTGGAAACACCATATATTTT
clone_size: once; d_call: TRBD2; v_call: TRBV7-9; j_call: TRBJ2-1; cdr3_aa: CASSPRLAGLLAGYNEQFF; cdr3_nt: TGTGCCAGCAGCCCAAGACTAGCGGGCCTCCTCGCGGGGTACAATGAGCAGTTCTTC
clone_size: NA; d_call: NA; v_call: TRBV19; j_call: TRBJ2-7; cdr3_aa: CASSTVGSYEQYF; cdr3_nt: TGTGCCAGTAGTACGGTGGGCTCCTACGAGCAGTACTTC
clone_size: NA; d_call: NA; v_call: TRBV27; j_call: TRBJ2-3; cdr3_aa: CASRSGGVLATQYF; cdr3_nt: TGTGCCAGCAGGAGTGGCGGGGTATTGGCTACGCAGTATTTT
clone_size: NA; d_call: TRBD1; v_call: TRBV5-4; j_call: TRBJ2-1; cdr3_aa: CASSSQQGFIEGSSYNEQFF; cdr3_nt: TGTGCCAGCAGCTCCCAACAGGGGTTCATTGAGGGGAGCTCCTACAATGAGCAGTTCTTC
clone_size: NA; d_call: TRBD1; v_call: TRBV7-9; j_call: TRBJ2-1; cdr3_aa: CASRRFAGTGRNEQFF; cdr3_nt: TGTGCCAGCAGACGATTCGCCGGGACAGGGCGAAATGAGCAGTTCTTC
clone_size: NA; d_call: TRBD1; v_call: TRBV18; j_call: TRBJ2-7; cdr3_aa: CASSPGTGVPYEQYF; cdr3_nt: TGTGCCAGCTCACCAGGGACAGGGGTCCCCTACGAGCAGTACTTC
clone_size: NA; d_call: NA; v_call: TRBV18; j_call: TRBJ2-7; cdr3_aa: CASSPRDGLGEQYF; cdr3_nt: TGTGCCAGCTCACCACGGGACGGTCTGGGCGAGCAGTACTTC
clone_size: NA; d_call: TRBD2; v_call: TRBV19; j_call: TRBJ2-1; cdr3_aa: CASSRTSGRAYNEQFF; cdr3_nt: TGTGCCAGTAGCCGGACTAGCGGGAGAGCCTACAATGAGCAGTTCTTC
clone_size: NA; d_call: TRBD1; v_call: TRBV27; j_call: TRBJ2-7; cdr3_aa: CASSYQAGGGYEQYF; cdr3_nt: TGTGCCAGCAGTTACCAGGCAGGGGGTGGGTACGAGCAGTACTTC
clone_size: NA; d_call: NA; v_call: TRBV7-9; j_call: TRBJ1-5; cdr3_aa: CASTLAGSHQPQHF; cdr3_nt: TGTGCCAGCACCTTAGCTGGCAGTCATCAGCCCCAGCATTTT
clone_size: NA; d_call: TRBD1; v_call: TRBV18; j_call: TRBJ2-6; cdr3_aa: CASSPPDRAGANVLTF; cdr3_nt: TGTGCCAGCTCACCACCGGACAGGGCTGGGGCCAACGTCCTGACTTTC
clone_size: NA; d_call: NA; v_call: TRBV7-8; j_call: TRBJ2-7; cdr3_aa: CASSWTYEQYF; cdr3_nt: TGTGCCAGCAGCTGGACCTACGAGCAGTACTTC
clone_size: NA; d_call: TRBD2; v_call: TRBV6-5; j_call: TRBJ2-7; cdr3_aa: CATRSGTSVYEQYF; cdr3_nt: TGTGCCACCCGGTCCGGGACTAGCGTCTACGAGCAGTACTTC
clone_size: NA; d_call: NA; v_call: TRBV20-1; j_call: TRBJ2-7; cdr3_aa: CSARSYEQYF; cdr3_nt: TGCAGTGCTAGATCATACGAGCAGTACTTC
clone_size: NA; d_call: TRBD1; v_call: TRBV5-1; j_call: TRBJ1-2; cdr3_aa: CASSLGGQGKNGYTF; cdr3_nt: TGCGCCAGCAGCTTGGGGGGACAGGGGAAGAATGGCTACACCTTC
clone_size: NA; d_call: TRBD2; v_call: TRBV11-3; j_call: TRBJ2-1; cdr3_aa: CASSLATSGSGEQFF; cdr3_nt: TGTGCCAGCAGCTTAGCGACTAGCGGGAGCGGTGAGCAGTTCTTC
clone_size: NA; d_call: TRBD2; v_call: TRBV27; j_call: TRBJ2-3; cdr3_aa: CASSLLEGGLFNTQYF; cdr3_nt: TGTGCCAGCAGTTTATTGGAGGGAGGGTTGTTCAATACGCAGTATTTT
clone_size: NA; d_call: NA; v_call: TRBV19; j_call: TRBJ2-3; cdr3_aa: CASSEIGGATTDTQYF; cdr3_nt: TGTGCCAGTAGTGAAATAGGCGGGGCAACCACAGATACGCAGTATTTT
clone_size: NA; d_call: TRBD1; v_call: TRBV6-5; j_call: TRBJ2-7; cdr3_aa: CASSYYGQGGTYEQYF; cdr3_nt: TGTGCCAGCAGTTACTACGGACAGGGGGGAACCTACGAGCAGTACTTC
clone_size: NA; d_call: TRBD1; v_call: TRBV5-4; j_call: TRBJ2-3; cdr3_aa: CASSFRGYTDTQYF; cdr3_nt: TGTGCCAGCAGCTTCAGGGGGTACACAGATACGCAGTATTTT
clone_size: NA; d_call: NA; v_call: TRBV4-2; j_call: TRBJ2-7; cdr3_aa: CASSSSYEGEQYF; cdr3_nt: TGTGCCAGCAGCTCTTCATATGAGGGGGAGCAGTACTTC
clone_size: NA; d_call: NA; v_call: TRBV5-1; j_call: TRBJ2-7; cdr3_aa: CASSFGYEQYF; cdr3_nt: TGCGCCAGCAGCTTTGGGTACGAGCAGTACTTC
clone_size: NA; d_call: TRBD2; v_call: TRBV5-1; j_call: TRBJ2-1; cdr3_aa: CASSSGLAGVDEQFF; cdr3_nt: TGCGCCAGCAGCTCCGGACTAGCGGGAGTCGATGAGCAGTTCTTC
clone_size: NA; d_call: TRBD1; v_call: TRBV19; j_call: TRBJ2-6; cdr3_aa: CASSWPGQGANVLTF; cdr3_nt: TGTGCCAGTAGTTGGCCGGGACAGGGGGCGAACGTCCTGACTTTC
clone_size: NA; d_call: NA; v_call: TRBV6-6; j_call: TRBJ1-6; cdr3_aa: CASTPSGPDNSPLHF; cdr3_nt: TGTGCCAGCACCCCCTCCGGGCCAGATAATTCACCCCTCCACTTT
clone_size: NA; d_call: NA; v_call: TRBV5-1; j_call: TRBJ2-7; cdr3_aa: CASSVTSSGEQYF; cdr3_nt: TGCGCCAGCAGCGTCACTAGCTCCGGCGAGCAGTACTTC
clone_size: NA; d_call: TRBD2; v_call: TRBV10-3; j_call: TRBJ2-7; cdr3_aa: CAISGLAGGYEQYF; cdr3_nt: TGTGCCATCAGCGGACTAGCGGGAGGTTACGAGCAGTACTTC
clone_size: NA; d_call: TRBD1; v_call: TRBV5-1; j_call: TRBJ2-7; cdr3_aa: CASRSGTGDEQYF; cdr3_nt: TGCGCCAGCAGGTCCGGGACAGGGGACGAGCAGTACTTC
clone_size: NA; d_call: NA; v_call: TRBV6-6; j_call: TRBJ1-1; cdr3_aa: CASSRDRTPMNTEAFF; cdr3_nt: TGTGCCAGCAGTCGAGACAGGACCCCTATGAACACTGAAGCTTTCTTT
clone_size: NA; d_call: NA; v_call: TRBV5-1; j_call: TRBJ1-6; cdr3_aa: CASSLGPDRTSPLHF; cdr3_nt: TGCGCCAGCAGCTTAGGACCCGACAGGACTTCACCCCTCCACTTT
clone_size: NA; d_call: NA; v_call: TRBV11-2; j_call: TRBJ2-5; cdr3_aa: CASSFQGLAETQYF; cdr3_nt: TGTGCCAGCAGCTTTCAGGGGCTGGCTGAGACCCAGTACTTC
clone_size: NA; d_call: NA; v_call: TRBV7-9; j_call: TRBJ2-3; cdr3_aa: CASSLTRRGQGDTQYF; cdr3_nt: TGTGCCAGCAGCTTAACCCGGCGGGGGCAGGGAGATACGCAGTATTTT
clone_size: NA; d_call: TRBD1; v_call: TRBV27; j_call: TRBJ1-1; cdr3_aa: CASSSLLTGVNTEAFF; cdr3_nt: TGTGCCAGCAGTTCCTTACTGACAGGGGTGAACACTGAAGCTTTCTTT
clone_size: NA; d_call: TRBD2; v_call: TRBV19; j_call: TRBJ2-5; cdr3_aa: CASSLGTSGRALPETQYF; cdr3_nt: TGTGCCAGTAGCCTCGGGACTAGCGGGAGGGCTTTGCCAGAGACCCAGTACTTC
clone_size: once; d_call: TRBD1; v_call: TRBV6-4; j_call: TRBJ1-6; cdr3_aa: CASRDSNSPLHF; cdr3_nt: TGTGCCAGTCGGGACAGTAATTCACCCCTCCACTTT
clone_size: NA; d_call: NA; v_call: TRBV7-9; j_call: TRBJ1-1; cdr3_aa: CASSRAAGRNTEAFF; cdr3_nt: TGTGCCAGCAGCCGGGCAGCGGGGAGGAACACTGAAGCTTTCTTT
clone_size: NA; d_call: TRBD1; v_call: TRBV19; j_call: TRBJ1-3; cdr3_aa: CASRSSGDRVSGNTIYF; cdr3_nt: TGTGCCAGTAGATCCTCCGGGGACAGGGTTTCGGGAAACACCATATATTTT
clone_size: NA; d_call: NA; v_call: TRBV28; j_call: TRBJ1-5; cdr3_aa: CASTNLPGDSNQPQHF; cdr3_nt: TGTGCCAGCACCAACTTACCGGGGGATAGCAATCAGCCCCAGCATTTT
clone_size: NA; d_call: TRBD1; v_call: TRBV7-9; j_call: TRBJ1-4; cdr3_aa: CASSLQGVREKLFF; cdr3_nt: TGTGCCAGCAGCCTACAGGGGGTCCGGGAAAAACTGTTTTTT
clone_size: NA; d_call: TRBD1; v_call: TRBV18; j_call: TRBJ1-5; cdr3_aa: CASSTTGYSNQPQHF; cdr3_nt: TGTGCCAGCTCAACGACAGGGTATAGCAATCAGCCCCAGCATTTT
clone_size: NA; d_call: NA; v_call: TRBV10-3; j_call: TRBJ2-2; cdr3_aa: CAISESRVSTGELFF; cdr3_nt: TGTGCCATCAGTGAGTCCCGGGTTAGTACCGGGGAGCTGTTTTTT
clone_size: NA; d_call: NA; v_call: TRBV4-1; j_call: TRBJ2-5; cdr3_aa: CASSLTAQETQYF; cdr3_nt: TGCGCCAGCAGCCTGACTGCCCAAGAGACCCAGTACTTC